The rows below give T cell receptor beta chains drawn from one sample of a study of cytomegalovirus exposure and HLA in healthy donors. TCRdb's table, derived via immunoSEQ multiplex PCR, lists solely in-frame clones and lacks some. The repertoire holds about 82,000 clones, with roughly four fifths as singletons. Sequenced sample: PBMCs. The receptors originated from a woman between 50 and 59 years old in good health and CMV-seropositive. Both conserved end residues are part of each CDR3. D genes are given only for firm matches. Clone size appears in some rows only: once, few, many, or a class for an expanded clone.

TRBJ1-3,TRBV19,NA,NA,CASSPFAASSGNTIYF,TGTGCCAGTAGTCCATTCGCGGCGAGCTCTGGAAACACCATATATTTT
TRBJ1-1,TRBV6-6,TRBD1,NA,CASSRTGVTEAFF,TGTGCCAGCAGCAGGACAGGTGTCACTGAAGCTTTCTTT
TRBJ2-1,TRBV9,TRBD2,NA,CASSLGLAGGYNEQFF,TGTGCCAGCAGCTTGGGACTAGCGGGAGGTTACAATGAGCAGTTCTTC
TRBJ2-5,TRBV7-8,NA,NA,CASSDWERETQYF,TGTGCCAGCAGCGACTGGGAGAGAGAGACCCAGTACTTC
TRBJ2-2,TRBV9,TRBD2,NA,CASSVGGAGGFAGELFF,TGTGCCAGCAGTGTAGGAGGAGCGGGAGGGTTTGCCGGGGAGCTGTTTTTT
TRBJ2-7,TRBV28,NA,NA,CASSLPGVYEQYF,TGTGCCAGCAGTCTCCCGGGTGTCTACGAGCAGTACTTC
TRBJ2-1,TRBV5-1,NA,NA,CASSWQGVTYEQFF,TGCGCCAGCAGCTGGCAAGGGGTCACGTATGAGCAGTTCTTC
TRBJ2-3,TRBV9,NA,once,CASSVDGTDTQYF,TGTGCCAGCAGCGTAGACGGGACAGATACGCAGTATTTT
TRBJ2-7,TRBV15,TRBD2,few,CATSRDGGRSGEQYF,TGTGCCACCAGCAGAGATGGCGGGAGGAGTGGCGAGCAGTACTTC
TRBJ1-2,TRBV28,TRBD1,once,CASADTLTGSYGYTF,TGTGCCAGCGCAGATACCCTGACAGGGAGCTATGGCTACACCTTC
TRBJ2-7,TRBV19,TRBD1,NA,CASSTNRDSYEQYF,TGTGCCAGTAGTACTAACCGGGACAGTTACGAGCAGTACTTC
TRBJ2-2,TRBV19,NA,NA,CASSMTRGTGELFF,TGTGCCAGTAGTATGACCAGGGGCACCGGGGAGCTGTTTTTT
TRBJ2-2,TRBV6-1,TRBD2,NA,CASRRTSGSTGELFF,TGTGCCAGCAGACGGACTAGCGGGTCGACCGGGGAGCTGTTTTTT
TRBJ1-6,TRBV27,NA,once,CASSLQGINNSPLHF,TGTGCCAGCAGTTTACAGGGAATTAATAATTCACCCCTCCACTTT
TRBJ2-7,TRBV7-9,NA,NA,CASSFIYEQYF,TGTGCCAGCAGCTTTATCTACGAGCAGTACTTC
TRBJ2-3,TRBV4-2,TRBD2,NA,CASSPRTSGSTDTQYF,TGTGCCAGCAGCCCCCGGACTAGCGGGAGTACAGATACGCAGTATTTT
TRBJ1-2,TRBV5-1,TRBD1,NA,CASSITITGGNYGYTF,TGCGCCAGCAGCATAACTATAACAGGGGGCAATTATGGCTACACCTTC